This T cell receptor beta chain was obtained from a study of T cells after yellow fever vaccination. Study-level points and caveats: Across the CD4 and CD8 compartments, a small share of clonotypes was present in both. Reappearance after the booster was observed for most primary-vaccination clones (roughly 96% CD4, approximately 90% CD8). Researchers report a weaker secondary response that nonetheless peaked faster, day 5 versus 15.

This clonotype was seen many times. The target antigen is unknown. TCRdb called the 5' RACE reads again in MiXCR, with one record for every CDR3 protein. Among some 320,000 distinct CDR3 sequences listed, roughly 3.9% were seen once. The CDR3 is 18 amino acids. V lost 1 base to trimming and J lost 8 bases; unmatched junction nucleotides: 18. Germline assignment: CDR1 SGHKS and CDR2 YYEKEE (reference sequence). J is TRBJ2-3 and V is TRBV5-5, with 8 bases lining up with TRBD2. The source was PBMCs, collected 5 days after the yellow fever booster vaccination. The TCR sequence derives from a man aged 18-30 years who received the YFV17D yellow fever vaccine. CDR3 sequence: CASSLQATRLASSGTQYF. The CDR3 DNA reads as TGTGCCAGCAGCTTGCAGGCAACCCGACTAGCGTCCTCGGGTACGCAGTATTTT.